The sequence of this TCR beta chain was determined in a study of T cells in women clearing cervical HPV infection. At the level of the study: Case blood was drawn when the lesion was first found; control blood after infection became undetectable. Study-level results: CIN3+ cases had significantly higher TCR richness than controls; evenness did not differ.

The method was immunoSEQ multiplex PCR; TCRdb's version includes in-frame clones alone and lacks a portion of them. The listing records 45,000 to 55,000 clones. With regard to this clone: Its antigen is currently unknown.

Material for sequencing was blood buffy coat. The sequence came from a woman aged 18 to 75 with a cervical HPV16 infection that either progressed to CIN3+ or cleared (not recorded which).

The CDR3 spells CASSETGRGYEQYF. The sequenced CDR3 bases are TGTGCCAGCAGTGAAACAGGTAGGGGCTACGAG. The chain combines TRBV6-1 with TRBJ2-7; D may be TRBD1 (5 bases). The read terminates 3 residues before the CDR3 end, so the remaining end is supplied by the germline J gene. V was trimmed by 2 bases and J by 3 bases, leaving 11 bases between them. Germline V lookup: CDR1 MNHNS, CDR2 SASEGT. The CDR3 is 14 amino acids.